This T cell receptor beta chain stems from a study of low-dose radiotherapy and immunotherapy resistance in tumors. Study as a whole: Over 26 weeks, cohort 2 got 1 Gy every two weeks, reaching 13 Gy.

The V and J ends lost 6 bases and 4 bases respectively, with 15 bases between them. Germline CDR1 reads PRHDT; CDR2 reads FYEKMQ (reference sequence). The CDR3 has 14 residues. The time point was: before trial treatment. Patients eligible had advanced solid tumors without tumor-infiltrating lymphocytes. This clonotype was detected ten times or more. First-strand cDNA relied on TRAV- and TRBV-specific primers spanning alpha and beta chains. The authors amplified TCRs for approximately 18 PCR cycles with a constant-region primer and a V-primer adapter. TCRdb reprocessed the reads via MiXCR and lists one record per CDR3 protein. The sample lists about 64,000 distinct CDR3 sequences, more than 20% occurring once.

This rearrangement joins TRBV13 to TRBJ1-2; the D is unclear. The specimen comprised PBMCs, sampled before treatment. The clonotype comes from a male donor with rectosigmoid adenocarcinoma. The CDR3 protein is CASSELTARYGYTF. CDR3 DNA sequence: TGTGCCAGCAGTGAACTGACGGCTCGCTATGGCTACACCTTC. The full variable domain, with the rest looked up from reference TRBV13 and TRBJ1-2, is AAGVIQSPRHLIKEKRETATLKCYPIPRHDTVYWYQQGPGQDPQFLISFYEKMQSDKGSIPDRFSAQQFSDYHSELNMSSLELGDSALYFCASSELTARYGYTFGSGTRLTVV.